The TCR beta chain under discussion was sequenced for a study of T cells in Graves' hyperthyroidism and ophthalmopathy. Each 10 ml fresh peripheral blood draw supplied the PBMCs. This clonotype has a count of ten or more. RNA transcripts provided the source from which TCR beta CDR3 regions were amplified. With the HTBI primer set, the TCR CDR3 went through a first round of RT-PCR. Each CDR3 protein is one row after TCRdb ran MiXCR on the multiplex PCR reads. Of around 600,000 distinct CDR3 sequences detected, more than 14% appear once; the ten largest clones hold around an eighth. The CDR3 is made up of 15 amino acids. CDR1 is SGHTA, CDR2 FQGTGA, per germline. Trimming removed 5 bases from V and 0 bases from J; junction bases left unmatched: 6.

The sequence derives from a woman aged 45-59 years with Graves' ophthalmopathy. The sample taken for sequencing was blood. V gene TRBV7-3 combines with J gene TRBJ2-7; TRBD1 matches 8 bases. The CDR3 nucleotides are TGTGCCAGCAGCATGCAGGGGGCACCCTCCTACGAGCAGTACTTC. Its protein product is CASSMQGAPSYEQYF.